Given below is one T cell receptor (beta chain) in context. TCRdb analysed the PCR reads with MiXCR anew, one entry per CDR3 protein. The table includes over 90,000 distinct CDR3 sequences, roughly 51% detected once. The ends were cut back, 2 bases at V and 2 bases at J, with 7 bases in the middle. Germline CDR1 and CDR2: KGHSH and LQKENI. The CDR3 runs to 15 residues. The data derive from a study of CDR3 diversity in severe acne. The receptor was derived from a male donor with acne. Material for sequencing was blood. The chain has TRBV18 and TRBJ1-6; D call uncertain. The CDR3 DNA reads as TGTGCCAGCTCACCAACGCGGGCCTATAATTCACCCCTCCACTTT. Protein product: CASSPTRAYNSPLHF. The entire variable domain, with the rest obtained from reference TRBV18 and TRBJ1-6, is as follows: NAGVMQNPRHLVRRRGQEARLRCSPMKGHSHVYWYRQLPEEGLKFMVYLQKENIIDESGMPKERFSAEFPKEGPSILRIQQVVRGDSAAYFCASSPTRAYNSPLHFGNGTRLTVT.